Below are 2 T cell receptor beta chains sequenced from a single sample in a study of cytomegalovirus exposure and HLA in healthy donors. Both 60 Vbeta primers and 13 Jbeta primers went into the PCR. Produced via immunoSEQ multiplex PCR; TCRdb's table is partial and in-frame only. Of about 90,000 clones listed, roughly 60% are singletons. The sample consisted of PBMCs. All receptors derive from a woman aged 45-65 years in good health and CMV-seropositive.

This clone was seen a handful of times. The chain links TRBV7-2 to TRBJ2-7; tentative D call: TRBD1 (8 bases). Germline-derived CDR1 and CDR2 are SGHTA and FQGNSA. V lost 4 bases and J 6 bases, leaving 10 bases between the germline ends. The CDR3 is 12 amino acids. In DNA form, the CDR3 reads TGTGCCAGCAGCTACAGGGGGGGCGAGCAGTACTTC. Protein sequence: CASSYRGGEQYF.

The genes are TRBV6-5 and TRBJ2-1, with D perhaps matching TRBD2 (6 bases). Germline V CDR1 and CDR2: MNHEY, SVGAGI. The CDR3 has 13 amino acids. Trimming left V 7 bases short and J 1 base short, with 8 bases between. CDR3 DNA sequence: TGTGCCAGCAATGGGGGGTCCTACAATGAGCAGTTCTTC. Protein: CASNGGSYNEQFF.